Listed below are T cell receptor beta chains from one sample, sequenced in a study of T cell responses to AZD1222 COVID-19 vaccine. Libraries were prepared by immunoSEQ multiplex PCR; TCRdb keeps only in-frame clonotypes and omits some of them. The table has approximately 170,000 clones, 70% to 90% seen once. The input for sequencing was peripheral blood, taken 28 days after the second AZD1222 dose. The receptor set was obtained from an adult who received the AZD1222 COVID-19 vaccine. CDR3s include the opening cysteine and the closing phenylalanine or tryptophan. The order of the fields is V gene, J gene, D gene, CDR3 length, clone size, CDR3 DNA, CDR3 protein. The D gene is left open where the match is weak. Clone size is not always given. Where it is, it says once, few, many or a class for expanded clones.

TRBV14	TRBJ1-2	-	19	few	TGTGCCAGCAGCCAAGATCGGGACCCGAGAATGCCCCACAACTATGGCTACACCTTC	CASSQDRDPRMPHNYGYTF
TRBV11-2	TRBJ2-5	TRBD2	16	-	TGTGCCAGCAGCTTAGGACTAGCGGGCCTCGGGGAGACCCAGTACTTC	CASSLGLAGLGETQYF
TRBV5-1	TRBJ2-2	-	14	-	TGCGCCAGCAGCTTTCGCACGAACACCGGGGAGCTGTTTTTT	CASSFRTNTGELFF
TRBV30	TRBJ1-1	-	13	-	TGTGCCTGGACCTCTCAGGAACAGCTTGAAGCTTTCTTT	CAWTSQEQLEAFF
TRBV6-5	TRBJ1-2	-	13	once	TGTGCCAGCAGGGGAGCTACATTCTATGGCTACACCTTC	CASRGATFYGYTF
TRBV5-1	TRBJ2-2	-	17	-	TGCGCCAGCAGCTTGCTTGCGGGGGCGCAGGACACCGGGGAGCTGTTTTTT	CASSLLAGAQDTGELFF
TRBV5-4	TRBJ1-5	-	13	once	TGTGCCAGCAGCTTGGAGGTAAATCAGCCCCAGCATTTT	CASSLEVNQPQHF
TRBV5-4	TRBJ1-1	-	14	-	TGTGCCAGCAGCTTGGAGGGGTCGAACACTGAAGCTTTCTTT	CASSLEGSNTEAFF
TRBV6-4	TRBJ2-1	TRBD1	15	once	TGTGCCAGCAGTGACGGACAGGGTTCCTACAATGAGCAGTTCTTC	CASSDGQGSYNEQFF
TRBV5-1	TRBJ2-3	-	16	once	TGCGCCAGCAGCCCCGGGTGGGGGGACGGCACAGATACGCAGTATTTT	CASSPGWGDGTDTQYF
TRBV18	TRBJ1-1	TRBD1	15	-	TGTGCCAGCTCACCACCGATGGACAGGGCCACTGAAGCTTTCTTT	CASSPPMDRATEAFF
TRBV5-1	TRBJ2-3	-	14	-	TGCGCCAGCAGCTCGGGAATTCGCACAGATACGCAGTATTTT	CASSSGIRTDTQYF
TRBV28	TRBJ1-2	-	14	-	TGTGCCAGCAGCCCGATTGGTGCGGGATATGGCTACACCTTC	CASSPIGAGYGYTF
TRBV6-5	TRBJ2-7	-	14	-	TGTGCCAGCAGTATGGACTCCAGCTCCTACGAGCAGTACTTC	CASSMDSSSYEQYF
TRBV4-2	TRBJ2-3	-	17	-	TGTGCCAGCAGCCAAGCGCCTAGCGCCTCTAGCACAGATACGCAGTATTTT	CASSQAPSASSTDTQYF
TRBV30	TRBJ1-2	-	12	once	TGTGCCTGGAGTACCTCGGGGTATGGCTACACCTTC	CAWSTSGYGYTF
TRBV12-3/TRBV12-4	TRBJ2-7	TRBD1	13	-	TGTGCCAGCAGTCGAGACAGGGGAGACGAGCAGTACTTC	CASSRDRGDEQYF
TRBV5-1	TRBJ2-1	TRBD2	12	-	TGCGCCAGCAGCTCAGGACTAGCGGAGCAGTTCTTC	CASSSGLAEQFF
TRBV19	TRBJ2-2	-	15	-	TGTGCCAGTAGTTTCCGACAGGCGAACACCGGGGAGCTGTTTTTT	CASSFRQANTGELFF
TRBV5-1	TRBJ2-7	-	16	-	TGCGCCAGCAGCTTGGCCACGGGGGTGGTAGGGTACGAGCAGTACTTC	CASSLATGVVGYEQYF
TRBV30	TRBJ2-1	-	14	-	TGTGCCTGGAGTGTTGAACAGTGGGGCAATGAGCAGTTCTTC	CAWSVEQWGNEQFF
TRBV3-1/TRBV3-2	TRBJ1-1	-	14	-	TGTGCCAGCAGCCCCATTAGGGGGATCTCGGAAGCTTTCTTT	CASSPIRGISEAFF